These 23 T cell receptor beta chains were all obtained from the same sample, sequenced in a study of cytomegalovirus exposure and HLA in healthy donors. PCR used 60 Vbeta primers and 13 Jbeta primers. Sequencing was performed with immunoSEQ multiplex PCR; in TCRdb, only in-frame clones are kept and a portion is missing. In the table there are over 85,000 clones, 81% of which are singletons. The sample taken for sequencing was PBMCs. These receptors were taken from a man aged 40-55 years in good health and CMV-seropositive.

The V and J genes are TRBV4-1 and TRBJ2-7; 9 bases are shared with TRBD2. V was pared by 0 bases and J by 5 bases, with 11 bases of the junction left unmatched. CDR1 is MGHRA, CDR2 YSYEKL, per germline. This CDR3 comprises 17 residues. CDR3 in amino acids: CASSQDNSGRPDNEQYF. The CDR3, as DNA: TGCGCCAGCAGCCAAGATAACAGCGGGAGGCCTGATAACGAGCAGTACTTC.

The DNA for the CDR3 is TGTGCCAGCAGCTTACAACTAGCGGGCAACACCGGGGAGCTGTTTTTT. This translates into CASSLQLAGNTGELFF. The V call is TRBV11-2, the J call TRBJ2-2, with TRBD2 matching over 9 bases. The germline V gene encodes CDR1 SGHAT and CDR2 FQNNGV. The V segment lost 2 bases and the J segment 2 bases; nucleotides outside the gene matches: 3. The length of the CDR3 is 16 residues.

The gene calls are TRBV7-8 and TRBJ2-3; 12 nucleotides agree with TRBD2. The V gene's germline CDR1 is SGHVS and CDR2 FQNEAQ. The CDR3 length is 16 residues. J lost 4 bases, V lost 1 base, and 3 bases had no gene match. This chain's CDR3 is CASSLGTSGIADTQYF. CDR3 nucleotide sequence: TGTGCCAGCAGCTTAGGGACTAGCGGGATTGCAGATACGCAGTATTTT. The whole variable domain, filled in from reference TRBV7-8 and TRBJ2-3, reads GAGVSQSPRYKVAKRGQDVALRCDPISGHVSLFWYQQALGQGPEFLTYFQNEAQLDKSGLPSDRFFAERPEGSVSTLKIQRTQQEDSAVYLCASSLGTSGIADTQYFGPGTRLTVL.

J is TRBJ1-2 and V is TRBV6-5; 7 bases line up with TRBD1. In germline, CDR1 is MNHEY, CDR2 SVGAGI. There are 15 residues in the CDR3. V shed 0 bases and J 8 bases; nucleotides not matched to a gene: 9. This chain's CDR3 is CASSYSGAEGAGYTF. Written as DNA, the CDR3 is TGTGCCAGCAGTTACTCGGGGGCGGAGGGGGCAGGCTACACCTTC.

J is TRBJ2-3 and V is TRBV9, with a tentative D call TRBD2 (7 bases). The CDR3 length is 14 residues. Trimming removed 0 bases from V and 8 bases from J, with 13 bases in between. Germline assignment: CDR1 SGDLS and CDR2 YYNGEE. CDR3 sequence (DNA): TGTGCCAGCAGCGTAGGGGGGGGCGACGGTACGCAGTATTTT. The encoded protein is CASSVGGGDGTQYF.

The J gene is TRBJ2-3, the V gene TRBV11-3; TRBD2 is a possible D gene (6 bases). CDR3 length: 15 amino acids. Germline CDR1 SGHNT, CDR2 YENEEA. Trimming took off 1 base at V and 2 bases at J, with 10 bases between the two ends. The CDR3 DNA reads as TGTGCCAGCAGCTTAGGAGGACTATCCACAGATACGCAGTATTTT. Protein: CASSLGGLSTDTQYF. Together with reference TRBV11-3 and TRBJ2-3, the CDR3 gives the full variable domain: EAGVVQSPRYKIIEKKQPVAFWCNPISGHNTLYWYLQNLGQGPELLIRYENEEAVDDSQLPKDRFSAERLKGVDSTLKIQPAELGDSAVYLCASSLGGLSTDTQYFGPGTRLTVL.

The genes are TRBV28 and TRBJ1-4; TRBD1 matches 8 bases. This CDR3 region has 15 residues. V gave up 4 bases and J gave up 6 bases; unmatched junction bases: 7. Germline assignment: CDR1 MDHEN and CDR2 SYDVKM. In DNA form, the CDR3 reads TGTGCCAGCAGTTGGCAGGGGGCCAGGGATGAAAAACTGTTTTTT. Translating gives CASSWQGARDEKLFF.

In nucleotides, the CDR3 is TGTGCCAGCAGCTTGGCCGGGAGACAGGGGTACGAGCAGTACTTC. Translating it yields CASSLAGRQGYEQYF. This chain connects TRBV5-5 to TRBJ2-7; 8 nucleotides align to TRBD1. The CDR3 is 15 residues long. Germline V lookup: CDR1 SGHKS, CDR2 YYEKEE (reference sequence). V dropped 0 bases and J dropped 4; count of bases not matched to a gene: 6.

The genes are TRBV4-1 and TRBJ1-6; TRBD1 is a possible D gene (5 bases). The germline CDR1 and CDR2 sequences are MGHRA and YSYEKL. Trimming took off 4 bases at V and 12 bases at J, with 19 bases between the two ends. The CDR3 sequence is 15 residues long. CDR3 sequence (DNA): TGCGCCAGCAGCCCTCCTGGGGGGAACCCCGGACCCCTCCACTTT. Residues: CASSPPGGNPGPLHF.

V is TRBV6-1 and J is TRBJ1-2, with 9 bases identical to TRBD1. This CDR3 is 16 amino acids long. In germline, CDR1 is MNHNS, CDR2 SASEGT. After removal of 3 bases from V and 2 bases from J, the junction contained 7 bases not matched to a gene. CDR3 nucleotide sequence: TGTGCCAGCAGTGAGGGACAGGGACCCCTAAACTATGGCTACACCTTC. It translates to CASSEGQGPLNYGYTF.

The V gene is TRBV28, the J gene TRBJ2-5; D is possibly TRBD2 (6 bases). The J call may be faulty, since TRBJ2-7 better matches the DNA end. The germline CDR1 and CDR2 sequences are MDHEN and SYDVKM. The CDR3 spans 16 residues. The CDR3 nucleotides read TGTGCCAGCAGTTCAACCGACATAGGGCGGGGACGCGAGCAGTACTTC. It codes for CASSSTDIGRGREQYF.

To note about this clone: This same CDR3 is encoded by further DNA sequences in the sample. The chain employs TRBV19 and TRBJ1-2; D unresolved. CDR1 is LNHDA and CDR2 is SQIVND in the germline V gene (reference sequence). V dropped 6 bases and J dropped 8 bases, with 13 bases sitting between them. The CDR3 is made up of 12 amino acids. This CDR3 is CASRSMGGGYTF. The CDR3, as DNA: TGTGCCAGTAGGAGCATGGGAGGGGGCTACACCTTC.

To note about this clone: No DNA is shown, since the ends of the CDR3 on it are uncertain; the CDR3 is the one TCRdb lists. The same CDR3 can be traced to other DNA sequences in this sample. V usage is TRBV29-1 and J usage is TRBJ2-3; the D call in the table, TRBD2, was not verified against the DNA. Germline V gene data show CDR1 as SQVTM and CDR2 as ANQGSEA. The CDR3 has 16 amino acids, counting both end residues. The CDR3 is CSVVASGSTSTDTQYF.

The chain employs TRBV30 and TRBJ1-2; TRBD1 is a possible D gene (6 bases). Trimming removed 0 bases from V and 5 bases from J, with 16 bases in between. CDR1 and CDR2 from the germline V gene are GTSNPN and SVGIG (reference sequence). The CDR3 sequence is 15 residues long. CDR3 in amino acids: CAWSVRGQQQYGYTF. CDR3 sequence (DNA): TGTGCCTGGAGTGTACGTGGACAGCAACAATATGGCTACACCTTC.

The chain joins TRBV18 to TRBJ1-2; the match to TRBD1 covers 9 bases. CDR1 is KGHSH and CDR2 is LQKENI in the germline V gene. The CDR3 is made up of 17 amino acids. The junction had 11 bases not matched to a gene; V was cut back by 3 bases and J by 3 bases. The CDR3 region has the DNA TGTGCCAGCTCACCTAGGACAGGGGAAAACCTTCACTATGGCTACACCTTC. Translation: CASSPRTGENLHYGYTF.

CDR3 region: CASRTGAGVYGHGQFF. The DNA of the CDR3 is TGTGCCAGTAGGACAGGGGCGGGGGTATACGGCCATGGGCAGTTCTTC. The chain combines TRBV19 with TRBJ2-1; tentative D call: TRBD1 (8 bases). The CDR3 is 16 residues long. V dropped 6 bases and J dropped 12 bases, with 27 bases sitting between them. The germline V gene encodes CDR1 LNHDA and CDR2 SQIVND (reference sequence).

About this clone itself: The junction does not match germline at one end; this may be a read error. The V gene is TRBV2, the J gene TRBJ1-2, with D tentatively TRBD1 (6 bases). CDR1 is SNHLY, CDR2 FYNNEI, per germline. The CDR3 is 15 residues long. The CDR3, as DNA: TGTGCCAGCAGTGAAGGGGACACCGGTAACGATGGCTACACCTTC. This translates into CASSEGDTGNDGYTF.

The sample holds a few counts of this clone. The V and J genes are TRBV7-6 and TRBJ1-6, with TRBD1 identical over 7 bases. The length of the CDR3 is 16 residues. Trimming at V came to 3 bases and at J to 4 bases, leaving 6 bases not matched to a gene. Germline CDR1 is SGHVS and CDR2 is FNYEAQ. CDR3 DNA sequence: TGTGCCAGCAGCTTTCAAGGGGGACAGTATAATTCACCCCTCCACTTT. This sequence encodes CASSFQGGQYNSPLHF.

This chain links TRBV28 with TRBJ2-4; 14 bases agree with TRBD2. Trimming took 5 bases from V and 1 from J; bases not matched to a gene: 13. The CDR3 contains 20 residues. CDR1 MDHEN and CDR2 SYDVKM come from the germline V gene. The CDR3 nucleotides are TGTGCCAGCAGTCTCCCCGGGACTAGCGGGAGTTTGGTGGCCAAAAACATTCAGTACTTC. It translates to CASSLPGTSGSLVAKNIQYF.

CDR3 in DNA: TGTGCCAGCAAACTGGGTGGAGCCTTCAATGAGCAGTTCTTC. Its translation is CASKLGGAFNEQFF. The chain employs TRBV28 and TRBJ2-1; D is uncertain. The CDR3 runs 14 residues. CDR1 and CDR2 (germline): MDHEN, SYDVKM. V dropped 7 bases and J dropped 6 bases, with 16 bases sitting between them.

This rearrangement joins TRBV5-6 to TRBJ1-5, with D perhaps matching TRBD1 (6 bases). CDR3 size: 16 residues. V was pared by 2 bases and J by 2 bases, with 14 bases between. In germline, CDR1 is SGHDT, CDR2 YYEEEE. Here the CDR3 reads CASSLSTGNGNQPQHF. The CDR3, as DNA: TGTGCCAGCAGCTTATCCACAGGGAATGGCAATCAGCCCCAGCATTTT.

This rearrangement joins TRBV6-5 to TRBJ2-5, with 12 bases fitting TRBD2. This CDR3 spans 15 amino acids. V lost 2 bases, J lost 5 bases, and 3 bases stayed unmatched. The germline V gene has CDR1 MNHEY and CDR2 SVGAGI. The CDR3 spells CASSYGLAGLETQYF. The CDR3 nucleotides are TGTGCCAGCAGTTACGGACTAGCGGGGTTGGAGACCCAGTACTTC.

The rearrangement links TRBV6-1 to TRBJ1-1; a weak D match, TRBD1 (6 bases). V lost 5 bases and J 0 bases, leaving 13 bases between the germline ends. Germline V gene lookup returns CDR1 MNHNS and CDR2 SASEGT. The CDR3 has 15 residues. Here the CDR3 reads CASSLQGIMNTEAFF. CDR3 coding DNA: TGTGCCAGCAGTTTACAGGGTATTATGAACACTGAAGCTTTCTTT.